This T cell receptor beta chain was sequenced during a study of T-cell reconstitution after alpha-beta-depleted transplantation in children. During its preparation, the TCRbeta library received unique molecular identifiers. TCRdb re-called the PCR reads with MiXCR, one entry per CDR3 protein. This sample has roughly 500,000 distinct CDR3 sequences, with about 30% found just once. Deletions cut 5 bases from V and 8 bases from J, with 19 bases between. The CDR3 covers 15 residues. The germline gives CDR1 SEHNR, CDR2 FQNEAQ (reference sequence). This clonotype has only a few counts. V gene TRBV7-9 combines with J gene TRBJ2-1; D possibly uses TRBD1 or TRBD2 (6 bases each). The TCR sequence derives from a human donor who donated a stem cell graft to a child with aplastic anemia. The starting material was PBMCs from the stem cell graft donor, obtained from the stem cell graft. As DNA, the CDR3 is TGTGCCAGCAGCGCCCCGGAGGGGGGAATTGATGAGCAGTTCTTC. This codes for CASSAPEGGIDEQFF.